This TCR beta chain is drawn from a study of shared clonotypes between healthy human individuals. Across the whole study: The cohort had a couple of women and a few men, ages 18 to 49. Per-donor plates numbered three CD4 naive, three CD4 memory, two CD8 naive and one CD8 memory.

This clone has just one count. Its antigen is not known. Here immunoSEQ multiplex PCR was the method, and the copy in TCRdb shows in-frame clones only, minus some. The data show about 2 million clones, with roughly 95% seen just once and roughly 0.13% held by the top ten. Study results and caveats: Sharing across four donors was highest in naive CD4 (around 5%) and lowest in memory CD8 (about 0.4%). Only blood was sampled, and tissue TCR repertoires likely differ from blood ones.

Sequencing was carried out using naive CD4+ T cells sorted from blood. The subset: CD45RA+ positively selected. This sequence originates from a man aged 18 to 29 in good health.

The CDR3 DNA is TGTGCCAGCAGCGCCACCGGGACAGGGGGCGAAATTGGAGAGACCCAGTACTTC. It encodes CASSATGTGGEIGETQYF. The genes are TRBV5-6 and TRBJ2-5, with 12 nucleotides matching TRBD1. The CDR3 has 18 amino acids. Per germline, CDR1 SGHDT and CDR2 YYEEEE. V was clipped by 4 bases and J by 4 bases; unmatched bases: 14.